Listed below are T cell receptor beta chains from one sample, sequenced in a study of blood T cell repertoires in COVID-19. Sequencing used immunoSEQ multiplex PCR; TCRdb keeps in-frame clones, though not all of them. The data show a few hundred thousand clones, with roughly 85% seen just once and 3% held by the top ten. Sequencing was carried out using peripheral blood. The origin of the receptors is a woman in her 30s with active or convalescent COVID-19. CDR3s include the opening cysteine and the closing phenylalanine or tryptophan. D genes are given only for firm matches. Only part of the rows carry a size: once, few, many, or a class if the clone is expanded.

D	size	V	J	DNA	CDR3
-	-	TRBV5-1	TRBJ1-1	TGCGCCAGCAGCCATTCGGGGGGCTTGGACACTGAAGCTTTCTTT	CASSHSGGLDTEAFF
-	-	TRBV27	TRBJ2-5	TGTGCCAGCAGAGCGTATGAACAAGAGACCCAGTACTTC	CASRAYEQETQYF
-	-	TRBV5-4	TRBJ2-2	TGTGCCAGCAGCCCAGACTCCACCGGGGAGCTGTTTTTT	CASSPDSTGELFF
TRBD1	-	TRBV19	TRBJ1-6	TGTGCCAGTAGTATCTCAGGGGGCTGGTCACCCCTCCACTTT	CASSISGGWSPLHF
-	-	TRBV7-3	TRBJ2-3	TGTGCCAGCAGCTTAGGCAGTGGTATTACAGATACGCAGTATTTT	CASSLGSGITDTQYF
-	-	TRBV12-3/TRBV12-4	TRBJ1-2	TGTGCCAGCAGTTTGACGAGGAACTATGGCTACACCTTC	CASSLTRNYGYTF
-	-	TRBV12-2	TRBJ1-1	TGTGCAAGTCGCTCGTTGCCTGGGCCGATGAACACTGAAGCTTTCTTT	CASRSLPGPMNTEAFF
TRBD2	-	TRBV7-2	TRBJ2-7	TGTGCCAGCAGTCTCGGGACTAGCGGGTCCTACGAGCAGTACTTC	CASSLGTSGSYEQYF
-	few	TRBV4-1	TRBJ1-6	TGCGCCAGCAGCCAAGAACAGAGCTCCTATAATTCACCCCTCCACTTT	CASSQEQSSYNSPLHF
-	-	TRBV7-9	TRBJ1-4	TGTGCCAGCAGCTTACAAAGGGGTGAAAAACTGTTTTTT	CASSLQRGEKLFF
-	-	TRBV25-1	TRBJ1-4	TGTGCCAGCAGTGAAGCCAGGGGAGGGACTAATGAAAAACTGTTTTTT	CASSEARGGTNEKLFF
-	-	TRBV21-1	TRBJ2-7	TGTGCCAGCAGGAAGCAGGAAAGCTCCTACGAGCAGTACTTC	CASRKQESSYEQYF
-	-	TRBV11-2	TRBJ1-4	TGTGCCAGCAGTCTAACAGGGATCAGTGAAAAACTGTTTTTT	CASSLTGISEKLFF
-	-	TRBV19	TRBJ1-1	TGTGCCAGTACCAAAACCCCAGGTGCGACTGAAGCTTTCTTT	CASTKTPGATEAFF
-	-	TRBV5-1	TRBJ2-5	TGCGCCAGCAGCTTGACAGGGAAATTCCAAGAGACCCAGTACTTC	CASSLTGKFQETQYF
TRBD2	-	TRBV15	TRBJ2-2	TGTGCCACCAGCAGAGATCGGGAGGTCACCGGGGAGCTGTTTTTT	CATSRDREVTGELFF
-	-	TRBV9	TRBJ1-5	TGTGCCAGCAGCGTAGCAGGGGACGAAGTCAATCAGCCCCAGCATTTT	CASSVAGDEVNQPQHF
-	-	TRBV6-2/TRBV6-3	TRBJ2-5	-	CASSPRRTSGFLETQYF
TRBD1	-	TRBV6-5	TRBJ2-3	TGTGCCAGCAGTTACTCGAGAACAGGGGCCACAGATACGCAGTATTTT	CASSYSRTGATDTQYF
-	-	TRBV6-5	TRBJ1-6	TGTGCCACTCACAGGCCAGGGAATTCACCCCTCCACTTT	CATHRPGNSPLHF
TRBD1	-	TRBV4-3	TRBJ2-7	TGCGCCAGCAGCTTACGGACAGGGAGTTACGAGCAGTACTTC	CASSLRTGSYEQYF
-	few	TRBV6-6	TRBJ1-5	TGTGCCAGCAGCCCCACAGATAGCAATCAGCCCCAGCATTTT	CASSPTDSNQPQHF
TRBD2	-	TRBV27	TRBJ2-7	TGTGCCAGCAGTATGGAGACTAGCGGGCGCTACGAGCAGTACTTC	CASSMETSGRYEQYF
-	-	TRBV6-5	TRBJ2-1	TGTGCCAGCAGTTACTCGAGGACCCGGGGCTACAATGAGCAGTTCTTC	CASSYSRTRGYNEQFF
TRBD1	-	TRBV24-1	TRBJ2-5	TGTGCCACCAGTGTCGGGACAGGGGACCAAGAGACCCAGTACTTC	CATSVGTGDQETQYF
TRBD1	-	TRBV6-5	TRBJ1-5	TGTGCCAGCATCGGAACAGGGGTCAATCAGCCCCAGCATTTT	CASIGTGVNQPQHF
TRBD2	once	TRBV2	TRBJ2-3	TGTGCCAGCAGTGAAAGAGCGGGGGGACAGTATTTT	CASSERAGGQYF
-	-	TRBV7-2	TRBJ2-7	TGTGCCAGCAGCCTAACCCAGGCCTACGAGCAGTACTTC	CASSLTQAYEQYF
-	-	TRBV7-2	TRBJ1-4	TGTGCCAGCAGCCTTTCCACCACTGCACATGAAAAACTGTTTTTT	CASSLSTTAHEKLFF
-	-	TRBV4-3	TRBJ1-6	TGCGCCAGCAGCCAAGGGGGAGGGAGGGATTCACCCCTCCACTTT	CASSQGGGRDSPLHF
-	-	TRBV15	TRBJ2-1	TGTGCCACCAGCAGAAGTTTGCCGGGAGCCCATCGCGAGGAGCAGTTCTTC	CATSRSLPGAHREEQFF
TRBD1	-	TRBV5-3	TRBJ1-2	TGTGCCAGAAGCTTGGCAGGACAGGTTAGTCGTGGCTACACCTTC	CARSLAGQVSRGYTF
-	-	TRBV6-5	TRBJ2-3	TGTGCCAGCAGTCTAGCTCGACAGGGCACAGATACGCAGTATTTT	CASSLARQGTDTQYF
-	-	TRBV5-4	TRBJ2-5	TGTGCCAGCAGCTTGGGGACTCTCCAGGAGACCCAGTACTTC	CASSLGTLQETQYF
TRBD1	few	TRBV30	TRBJ1-5	TGTGCCTGGTCCACAAGGGACAGGGGTGGTGCATTCGATCAGCCCCAGCATTTT	CAWSTRDRGGAFDQPQHF
TRBD1	few	TRBV7-9	TRBJ1-6	TGTGCCAGCAGCTTGACAGGGGATTCACCCCTCCACTTT	CASSLTGDSPLHF
-	-	TRBV5-4	TRBJ1-2	TGTGCCAGCAGCTTGGGCGGGGTTCGGACTAACTATGGCTACACCTTC	CASSLGGVRTNYGYTF
-	-	TRBV5-4	TRBJ1-2	TGTGCCAGCAGCTTCCCCGGGGTAGGCTACACCTTC	CASSFPGVGYTF
-	-	TRBV11-3	TRBJ2-7	TGTGCCAGCAGCTTATCAGGGTCCTTCATGGAGCAGTACTTC	CASSLSGSFMEQYF
-	-	TRBV28	TRBJ1-5	TGTGCCAGCAGCCCAGGGGATCTCAATCAGCCCCAGCATTTT	CASSPGDLNQPQHF
TRBD2	-	TRBV4-3	TRBJ2-7	TGCGCCAGCAGCCAAGAAAATAGCGGGGTCGGCGTCTACGAGCAGTACTTC	CASSQENSGVGVYEQYF
-	-	TRBV7-2	TRBJ1-3	TGTGCCAGCAGCCCGTCGGGAAACACCATATATTTT	CASSPSGNTIYF
-	-	TRBV28	TRBJ1-1	TGTGCCAGCAGTTTACCGGACGGGGGGAACACTGAAGCTTTCTTT	CASSLPDGGNTEAFF
TRBD2	-	TRBV3-1/TRBV3-2	TRBJ2-1	TGTGCCAGCAGCCCCTGGGGGGGGGTAACGGATGAGCAGTTCTTC	CASSPWGGVTDEQFF
TRBD2	-	TRBV2	TRBJ2-7	TGTGCCAGCAGTGAAGGCGGGGGTCCATACGAGCAGTACTTC	CASSEGGGPYEQYF
-	-	TRBV7-6	TRBJ2-1	TGTGCCAGCAGCTTACGTTCCGGAGGAGGAATCTACAATGAGCAGTTCTTC	CASSLRSGGGIYNEQFF
TRBD1	-	TRBV6-6	TRBJ2-5	TGTGCCAGCAGTCGACAATTAGGGACAGGGCAAGAGACCCAGTACTTC	CASSRQLGTGQETQYF
-	-	TRBV10-3	TRBJ2-7	TGTGCCATCAGTGGGTCGCCCGGGGGCGAGCAGTACTTC	CAISGSPGGEQYF
-	-	TRBV29-1	TRBJ1-2	TGCAGCGTTCTTGGAGGACCAAGCGTCTATGGCTACACCTTC	CSVLGGPSVYGYTF
-	once	TRBV3-1/TRBV3-2	TRBJ1-5	TGTGCCAGCAGCCAAGGGGAGCAGCCCCAGCATTTT	CASSQGEQPQHF
TRBD1	-	TRBV11-2	TRBJ2-2	TGTGCCAGCAGCTTAGATCTAGGGACAGGGTGGTCCGGGGAGCTGTTTTTT	CASSLDLGTGWSGELFF
TRBD1	-	TRBV2	TRBJ1-5	TGTGCCAGCACACGGACAGGGGAGAATCAGCCCCAGCATTTT	CASTRTGENQPQHF